This T cell receptor (beta chain) was recovered during a study of cytomegalovirus exposure and HLA in healthy donors. Study context: Unique TCRs from HLA-typed donors, 80 million to 100 million of them, were held in an early data release.

Amplification used 60 Vbeta primers and 13 Jbeta primers. Assay: immunoSEQ multiplex PCR; the TCRdb copy retains only in-frame clones and omits some. The sample comprises roughly 100,000 clones, over 60% of which are singletons, and roughly 6.5% rests with the top ten. V was clipped by 6 bases and J by 8 bases, with 19 bases between them. CDR1 and CDR2 (germline): KGHSH, LQKENI. This CDR3 spans 15 amino acids. Findings and limits, study-wide: Altogether, 170 or so TCR beta chains were recorded as cytomegalovirus-associated. A prior analysis recorded that most TCR beta V segments were productive about 87% or about 30% of the time.

About this clone: Its antigen remains unidentified.

The clonotype comes from a woman between 50 and 59 years old in good health and CMV-seropositive. The sequencing sample was made of PBMCs. This chain connects TRBV18 to TRBJ1-4; D may be TRBD1 (6 bases). The CDR3 sequence is CASSSGSGGAEKLFF. The CDR3 bases are TGTGCCAGCTCGTCCGGTTCGGGGGGCGCGGAAAAACTGTTTTTT.